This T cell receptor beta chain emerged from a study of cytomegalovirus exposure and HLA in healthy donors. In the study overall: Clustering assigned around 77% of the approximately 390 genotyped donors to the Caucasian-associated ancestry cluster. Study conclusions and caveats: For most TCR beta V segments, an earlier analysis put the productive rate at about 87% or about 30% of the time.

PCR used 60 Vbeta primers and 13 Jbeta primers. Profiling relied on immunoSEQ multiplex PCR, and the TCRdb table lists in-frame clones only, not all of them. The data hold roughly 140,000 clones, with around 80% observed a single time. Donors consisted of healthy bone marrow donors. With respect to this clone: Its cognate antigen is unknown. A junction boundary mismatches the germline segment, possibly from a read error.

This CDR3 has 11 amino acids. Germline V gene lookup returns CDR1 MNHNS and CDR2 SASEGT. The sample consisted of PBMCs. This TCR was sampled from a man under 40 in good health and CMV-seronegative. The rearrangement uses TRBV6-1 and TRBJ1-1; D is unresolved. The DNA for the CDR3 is TGTGCCAGCAGTTACAAGGGAGCGTGGGTCTTT. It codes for CASSYKGAWVF.